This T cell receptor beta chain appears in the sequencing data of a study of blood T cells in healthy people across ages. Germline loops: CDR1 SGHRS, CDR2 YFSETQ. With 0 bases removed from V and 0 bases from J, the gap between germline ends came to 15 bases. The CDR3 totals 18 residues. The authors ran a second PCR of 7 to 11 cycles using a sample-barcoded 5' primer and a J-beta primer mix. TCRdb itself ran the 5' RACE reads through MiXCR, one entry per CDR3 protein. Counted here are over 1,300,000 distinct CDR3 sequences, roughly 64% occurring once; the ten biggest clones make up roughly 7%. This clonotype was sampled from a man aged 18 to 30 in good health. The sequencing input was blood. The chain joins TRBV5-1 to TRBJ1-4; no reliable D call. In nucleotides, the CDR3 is TGCGCCAGCAGCTTGGCCCTACGGGGTCGGACAACTAATGAAAAACTGTTTTTT. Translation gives CASSLALRGRTTNEKLFF.